This T cell receptor beta chain derives from a study of T-cell memory formation after mild COVID-19. Study overall: In these data, TCR clusters were largely donor specific.

TCRdb re-called the 5' RACE reads through MiXCR, storing one row per CDR3 protein. The sample includes approximately 150,000 distinct CDR3 sequences, 15% to 20% seen only once; the top ten take approximately 2.4%. General study findings and limits: Later expanders leaned CD4+, whereas clones that contracted between day 15 and 85 were balanced CD4/CD8.

Remarks on this clonotype: Its antigen is not identified.

Material for sequencing was PBMCs or a T cell subset sorted from them (not recorded which). The clonotype was recovered from an adult woman who had mild COVID-19 (a few samples of this study predate the infection). Cell type and time point are not known.

The CDR3 protein is CASRRTGGSTDTQYF. CDR3 DNA sequence: TGTGCCAGTAGGCGGACAGGGGGTAGCACAGATACGCAGTATTTT. The chain joins TRBV19 to TRBJ2-3; the match to TRBD1 covers 10 bases. Per germline, CDR1 LNHDA and CDR2 SQIVND (reference sequence). Germline trimming cut 6 bases from V and 0 bases from J; bases unmatched to any gene: 3. The CDR3 contains 15 residues. Using reference TRBV19 and TRBJ2-3 for the parts outside the CDR3, the full variable domain is DGGITQSPKYLFRKEGQNVTLSCEQNLNHDAMYWYRQDPGQGLRLIYYSQIVNDFQKGDIAEGYSVSREKKESFPLTVTSAQKNPTAFYLCASRRTGGSTDTQYFGPGTRLTVL.